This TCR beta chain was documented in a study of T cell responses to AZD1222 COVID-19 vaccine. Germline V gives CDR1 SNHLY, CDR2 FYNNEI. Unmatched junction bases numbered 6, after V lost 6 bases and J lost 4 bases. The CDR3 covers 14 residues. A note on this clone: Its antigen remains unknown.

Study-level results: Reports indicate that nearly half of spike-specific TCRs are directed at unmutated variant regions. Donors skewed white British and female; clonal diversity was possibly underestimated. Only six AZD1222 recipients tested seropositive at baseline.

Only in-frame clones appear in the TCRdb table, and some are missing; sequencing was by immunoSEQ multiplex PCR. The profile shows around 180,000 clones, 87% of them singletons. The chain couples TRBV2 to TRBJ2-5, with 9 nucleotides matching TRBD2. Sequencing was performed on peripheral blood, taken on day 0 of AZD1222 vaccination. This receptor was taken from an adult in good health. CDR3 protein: CASRAGLARETQYF. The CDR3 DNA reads TGTGCCAGCAGAGCTGGACTAGCGCGAGAGACCCAGTACTTC.